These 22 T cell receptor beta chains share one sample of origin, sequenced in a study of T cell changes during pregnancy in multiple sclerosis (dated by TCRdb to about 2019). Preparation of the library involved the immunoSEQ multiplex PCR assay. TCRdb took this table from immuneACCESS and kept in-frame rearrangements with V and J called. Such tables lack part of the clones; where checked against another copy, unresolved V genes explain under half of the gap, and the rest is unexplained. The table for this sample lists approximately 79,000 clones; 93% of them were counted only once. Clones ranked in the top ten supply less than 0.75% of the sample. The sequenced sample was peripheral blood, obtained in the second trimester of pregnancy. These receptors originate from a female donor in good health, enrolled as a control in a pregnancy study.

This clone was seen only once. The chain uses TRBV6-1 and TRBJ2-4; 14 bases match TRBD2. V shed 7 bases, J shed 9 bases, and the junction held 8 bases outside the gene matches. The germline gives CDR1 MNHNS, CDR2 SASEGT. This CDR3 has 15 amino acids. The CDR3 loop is CASTMTSGGVGIQYF. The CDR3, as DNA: TGTGCCAGCACCATGACTAGCGGGGGGGTCGGCATTCAGTACTTC.

CDR3 sequence (DNA): TGTGCCAGCACCTTTCTTGGGCCGGGGAACTACGAGCAGTACTTC. Translating it yields CASTFLGPGNYEQYF. This rearrangement joins TRBV5-6 to TRBJ2-7; TRBD2 is a possible D gene (5 bases). The germline V and J ends were trimmed by 6 bases and 3 bases, with 19 bases remaining between them. Germline values: CDR1 SGHDT, CDR2 YYEEEE. The CDR3 has 15 amino acids.

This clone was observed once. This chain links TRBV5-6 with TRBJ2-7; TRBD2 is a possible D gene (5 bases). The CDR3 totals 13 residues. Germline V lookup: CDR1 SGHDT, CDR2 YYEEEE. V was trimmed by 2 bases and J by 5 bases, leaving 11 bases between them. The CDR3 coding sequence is TGTGCCAGCAGCTTCCGCGGGTATGACGAGCAGTACTTC. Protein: CASSFRGYDEQYF.

The CDR3 nucleotides read TGTGCCAGCAGCCCCCCCCGGGTTGGGACAGGGCTTATCTACGAGCAGTACTTC. The encoded protein is CASSPPRVGTGLIYEQYF. The V call is TRBV7-2, the J call TRBJ2-7, with TRBD1 matching over 9 bases. V shed 5 bases and J 3 bases; nucleotides not matched to a gene: 17. The CDR3 has 18 residues. Germline CDR1 reads SGHTA; CDR2 reads FQGNSA. The full variable domain, completed using reference TRBV7-2 and TRBJ2-7, is GAGVSQSPSNKVTEKGKDVELRCDPISGHTALYWYRQSLGQGLEFLIYFQGNSAPDKSGLPSDRFSAERTGGSVSTLTIQRTQQEDSAVYLCASSPPRVGTGLIYEQYFGPGTRLTVT.

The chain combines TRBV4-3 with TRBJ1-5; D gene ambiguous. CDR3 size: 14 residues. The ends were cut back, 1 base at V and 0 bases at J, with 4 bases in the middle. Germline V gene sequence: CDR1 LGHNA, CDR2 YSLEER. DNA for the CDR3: TGCGCCAGCAGCCAAGGTATTAGCAATCAGCCCCAGCATTTT. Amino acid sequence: CASSQGISNQPQHF.

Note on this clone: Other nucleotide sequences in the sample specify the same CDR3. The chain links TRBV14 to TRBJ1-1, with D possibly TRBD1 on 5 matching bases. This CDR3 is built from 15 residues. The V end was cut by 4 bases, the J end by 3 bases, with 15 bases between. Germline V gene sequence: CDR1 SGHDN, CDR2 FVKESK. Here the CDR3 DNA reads TGTGCCAGCAGCCCATCTGGCGCGGGGGACACTGAAGCTTTCTTT. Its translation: CASSPSGAGDTEAFF.

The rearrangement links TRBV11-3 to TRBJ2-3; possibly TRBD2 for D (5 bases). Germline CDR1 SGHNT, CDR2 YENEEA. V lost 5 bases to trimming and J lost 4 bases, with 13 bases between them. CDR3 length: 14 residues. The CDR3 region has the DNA TGTGCCAGCAGCCCGGAGGTTAGCTCAGATACGCAGTATTTT. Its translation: CASSPEVSSDTQYF. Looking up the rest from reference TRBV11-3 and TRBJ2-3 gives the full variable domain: EAGVVQSPRYKIIEKKQPVAFWCNPISGHNTLYWYLQNLGQGPELLIRYENEEAVDDSQLPKDRFSAERLKGVDSTLKIQPAELGDSAVYLCASSPEVSSDTQYFGPGTRLTVL.

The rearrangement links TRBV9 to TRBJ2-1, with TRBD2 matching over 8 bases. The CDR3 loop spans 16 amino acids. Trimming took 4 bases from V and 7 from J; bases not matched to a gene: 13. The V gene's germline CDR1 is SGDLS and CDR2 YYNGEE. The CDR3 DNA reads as TGTGCCAGCAGCCCCCGGACTAGCCTCTCGGGGAATGAGCAGTTCTTC. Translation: CASSPRTSLSGNEQFF.

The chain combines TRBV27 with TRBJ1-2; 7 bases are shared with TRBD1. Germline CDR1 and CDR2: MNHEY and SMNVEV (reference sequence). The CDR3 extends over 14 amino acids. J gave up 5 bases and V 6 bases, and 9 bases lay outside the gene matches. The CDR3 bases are TGTGCCAGCAGCTCCGCTGGGACAGAATATGGCTACACCTTC. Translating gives CASSSAGTEYGYTF.

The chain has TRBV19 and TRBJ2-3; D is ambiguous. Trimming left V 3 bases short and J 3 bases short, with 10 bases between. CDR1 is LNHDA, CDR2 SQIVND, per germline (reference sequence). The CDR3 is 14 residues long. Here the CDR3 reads CASSIPPETDTQYF. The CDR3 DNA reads TGTGCCAGTAGTATTCCCCCGGAGACAGATACGCAGTATTTT.

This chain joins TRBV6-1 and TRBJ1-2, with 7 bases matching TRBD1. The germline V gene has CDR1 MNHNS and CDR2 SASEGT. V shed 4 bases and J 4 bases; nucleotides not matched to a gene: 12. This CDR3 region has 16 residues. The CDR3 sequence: CASSGVGQATFYGYTF. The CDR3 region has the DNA TGTGCCAGCAGTGGGGTCGGACAGGCGACTTTCTATGGCTACACCTTC.

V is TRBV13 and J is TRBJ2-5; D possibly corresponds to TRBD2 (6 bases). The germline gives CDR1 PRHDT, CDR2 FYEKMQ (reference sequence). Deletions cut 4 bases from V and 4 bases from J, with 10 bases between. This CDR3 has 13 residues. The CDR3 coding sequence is TGTGCCAGCAGCTCCGCGGGGCTAGAGACCCAGTACTTC. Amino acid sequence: CASSSAGLETQYF. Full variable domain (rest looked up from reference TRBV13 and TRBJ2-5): AAGVIQSPRHLIKEKRETATLKCYPIPRHDTVYWYQQGPGQDPQFLISFYEKMQSDKGSIPDRFSAQQFSDYHSELNMSSLELGDSALYFCASSSAGLETQYFGPGTRLLVL.

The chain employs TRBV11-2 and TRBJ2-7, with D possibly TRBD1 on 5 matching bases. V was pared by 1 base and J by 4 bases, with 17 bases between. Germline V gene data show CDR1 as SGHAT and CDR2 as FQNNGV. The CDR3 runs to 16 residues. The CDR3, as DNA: TGTGCCAGCAGCTTAGGGAAGGGGTCGGTGTCGTACGAGCAGTACTTC. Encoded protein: CASSLGKGSVSYEQYF.

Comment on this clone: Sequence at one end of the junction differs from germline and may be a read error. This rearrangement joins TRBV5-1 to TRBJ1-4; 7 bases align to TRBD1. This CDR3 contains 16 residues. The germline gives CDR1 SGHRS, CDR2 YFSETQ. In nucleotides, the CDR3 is TGCGCCAGCAGCTTGGGGGACAGAGCAACTACTGAAAAACTGTTTTTT. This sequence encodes CASSLGDRATTEKLFF.

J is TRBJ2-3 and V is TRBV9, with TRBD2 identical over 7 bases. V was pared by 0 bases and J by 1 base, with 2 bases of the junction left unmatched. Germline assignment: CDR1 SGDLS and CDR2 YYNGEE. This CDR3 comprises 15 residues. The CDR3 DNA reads TGTGCCAGCAGCGTAGATCGGGGGGGCACAGATACGCAGTATTTT. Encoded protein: CASSVDRGGTDTQYF. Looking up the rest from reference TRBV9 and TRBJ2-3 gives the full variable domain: DSGVTQTPKHLITATGQRVTLRCSPRSGDLSVYWYQQSLDQGLQFLIQYYNGEERAKGNILERFSAQQFPDLHSELNLSSLELGDSALYFCASSVDRGGTDTQYFGPGTRLTVL.

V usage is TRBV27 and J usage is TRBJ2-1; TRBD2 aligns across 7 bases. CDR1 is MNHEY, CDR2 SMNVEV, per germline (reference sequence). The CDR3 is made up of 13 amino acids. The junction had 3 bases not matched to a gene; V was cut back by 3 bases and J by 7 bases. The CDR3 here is CASSFGGGNEQFF. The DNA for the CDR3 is TGTGCCAGCAGTTTTGGGGGAGGGAATGAGCAGTTCTTC.

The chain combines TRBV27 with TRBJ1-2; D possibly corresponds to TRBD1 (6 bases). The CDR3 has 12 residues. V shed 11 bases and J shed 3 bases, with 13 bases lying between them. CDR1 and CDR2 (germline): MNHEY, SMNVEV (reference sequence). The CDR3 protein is CASRGGDYGYTF. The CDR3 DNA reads TGTGCCTCCCGAGGGGGAGACTATGGCTACACCTTC.

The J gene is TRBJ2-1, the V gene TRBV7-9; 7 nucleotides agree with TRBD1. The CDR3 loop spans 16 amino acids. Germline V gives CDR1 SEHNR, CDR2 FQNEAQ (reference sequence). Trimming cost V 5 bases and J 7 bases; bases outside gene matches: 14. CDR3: CASSALQPGTVNEQFF. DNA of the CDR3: TGTGCCAGCAGCGCACTTCAGCCCGGGACAGTAAATGAGCAGTTCTTC.

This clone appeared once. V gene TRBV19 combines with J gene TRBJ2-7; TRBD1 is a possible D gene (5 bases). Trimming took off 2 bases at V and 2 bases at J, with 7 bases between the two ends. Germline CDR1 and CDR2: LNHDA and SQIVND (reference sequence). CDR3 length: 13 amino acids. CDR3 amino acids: CASSIQGTYEQYF. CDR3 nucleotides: TGTGCCAGTAGTATACAGGGTACCTACGAGCAGTACTTC.

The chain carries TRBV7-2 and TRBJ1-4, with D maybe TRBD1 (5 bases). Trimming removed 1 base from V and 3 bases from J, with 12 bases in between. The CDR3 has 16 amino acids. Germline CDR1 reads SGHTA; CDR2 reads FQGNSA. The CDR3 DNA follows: TGTGCCAGCAGCTTAGACGACGAGACAGCTAATGAAAAACTGTTTTTT. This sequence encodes CASSLDDETANEKLFF.

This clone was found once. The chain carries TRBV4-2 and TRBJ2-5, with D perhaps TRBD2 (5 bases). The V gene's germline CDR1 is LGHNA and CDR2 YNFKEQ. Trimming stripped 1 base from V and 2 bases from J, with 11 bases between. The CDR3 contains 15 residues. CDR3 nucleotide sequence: TGTGCCAGCAGCCAAGTCTCCGGGGAACAAGAGACCCAGTACTTC. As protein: CASSQVSGEQETQYF.

The CDR3 DNA is TGTGCCTGGAGTCGGACAGTTATTAATGAAAAACTGTTTTTT. Translation gives CAWSRTVINEKLFF. The rearrangement uses TRBV30 and TRBJ1-4; possible D gene TRBD1, 6 bases. Trimming removed 2 bases at V and 4 bases at J, with 11 bases between. The germline V gene has CDR1 GTSNPN and CDR2 SVGIG (reference sequence). This CDR3 comprises 14 residues.